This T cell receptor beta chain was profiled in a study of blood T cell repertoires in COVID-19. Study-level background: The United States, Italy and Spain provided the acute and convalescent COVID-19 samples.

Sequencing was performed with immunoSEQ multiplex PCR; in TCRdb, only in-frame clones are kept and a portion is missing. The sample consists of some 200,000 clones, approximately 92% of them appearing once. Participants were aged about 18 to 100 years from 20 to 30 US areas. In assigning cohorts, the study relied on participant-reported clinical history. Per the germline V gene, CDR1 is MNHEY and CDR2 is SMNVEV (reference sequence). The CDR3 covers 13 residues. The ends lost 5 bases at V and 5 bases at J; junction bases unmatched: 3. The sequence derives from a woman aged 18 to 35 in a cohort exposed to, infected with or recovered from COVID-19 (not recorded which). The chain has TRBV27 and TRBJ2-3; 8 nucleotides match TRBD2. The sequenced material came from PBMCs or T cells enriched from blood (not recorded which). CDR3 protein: CASSLAGEDTQYF. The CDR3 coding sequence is TGTGCCAGCAGTCTAGCGGGCGAAGATACGCAGTATTTT.